Below are 7 T cell receptor beta chains sequenced from a single sample in a study of blood T cell repertoires in COVID-19. Only in-frame clones appear in the TCRdb table, and some are missing; sequencing was by immunoSEQ multiplex PCR. The table lists a few hundred thousand clones, 80% to 90% of them singletons, with about 2.1% in the top ten. Material: peripheral blood. These receptors were collected from a woman aged 45-59 years with acute or convalescent COVID-19.

This chain joins TRBV2 and TRBJ1-4; 7 bases are shared with TRBD1. CDR3 size: 15 residues. Per germline, CDR1 SNHLY and CDR2 FYNNEI. After removal of 3 bases from V and 5 bases from J, the junction contained 6 bases not matched to a gene. CDR3 DNA sequence: TGTGCCAGCAGTGACCGGACAGGTGCCAATGAAAAACTGTTTTTT. It is translated as CASSDRTGANEKLFF.

The V call is TRBV18, the J call TRBJ1-1; 10 nucleotides match TRBD1. J lost 3 bases, V lost 5 bases, and 6 bases had no gene match. Germline V gene lookup returns CDR1 KGHSH and CDR2 LQKENI. This CDR3 comprises 15 residues. The CDR3 is CASSSGTGEYTEAFF. In DNA form, the CDR3 reads TGTGCCAGCTCATCCGGGACAGGGGAGTACACTGAAGCTTTCTTT.

The rearrangement links TRBV7-8 to TRBJ1-1; D is ambiguous. The V and J ends lost 5 bases and 2 bases respectively, with 9 bases between them. The germline V gene has CDR1 SGHVS and CDR2 FQNEAQ. The CDR3 is made up of 13 amino acids. CDR3 in amino acids: CASSEYINTEAFF. DNA for the CDR3: TGTGCCAGCAGCGAATACATAAACACTGAAGCTTTCTTT.

This chain connects TRBV24-1 to TRBJ2-5; 7 nucleotides align to TRBD2. V was clipped by 0 bases and J by 5 bases; unmatched bases: 8. Looked up from germline, CDR1 is KGHDR and CDR2 is SFDVKD. This CDR3 is 16 amino acids long. The CDR3 DNA reads TGTGCCACCAGTGATTTGGGGGCGGGAGAAACGGAGACCCAGTACTTC. Translated: CATSDLGAGETETQYF.

This clone was seen once. J is TRBJ2-1 and V is TRBV4-2; 10 positions agree with TRBD2. Germline CDR1 reads LGHNA; CDR2 reads YNFKEQ. The CDR3 sequence is 17 residues long. V lost 0 bases and J lost 9; bases outside the gene matches: 11. The CDR3 region is CASSQEGELAGLGEQFF. CDR3 DNA sequence: TGTGCCAGCAGCCAAGAGGGGGAACTAGCGGGATTGGGTGAGCAGTTCTTC.

The V call is TRBV27, the J call TRBJ1-1, with 11 positions matching TRBD1. The ends lost 3 bases at V and 2 bases at J; junction bases unmatched: 8. Germline V lookup: CDR1 MNHEY, CDR2 SMNVEV (reference sequence). This CDR3 has 17 amino acids. The CDR3 spells CASSFLGQGAANTEAFF. CDR3 in DNA: TGTGCCAGCAGTTTCTTAGGACAGGGGGCAGCAAACACTGAAGCTTTCTTT.

The rearrangement uses TRBV18 and TRBJ2-1; D might be TRBD2 (7 bases). Germline loops: CDR1 KGHSH, CDR2 LQKENI. The CDR3 extends over 16 amino acids. Trimming took 4 bases from V and 7 from J, leaving 20 bases between them. Here the CDR3 DNA reads TGTGCCAGCTCACGAAGTTCGGGGGGCAGGGGAAATGAGCAGTTCTTC. This gives the protein CASSRSSGGRGNEQFF.